This T cell receptor (beta chain) derives from a study of T cell responses to AZD1222 COVID-19 vaccine. Study information: Second doses were pooled across both intervals (about 4 or about 12 weeks). Study conclusions and caveats: None of the repertoires were sampled until the peak T cell response had passed.

V was clipped by 4 bases and J by 1 base, with 13 bases between them. Germline-derived CDR1 and CDR2 are KGHSH and LQKENI. The CDR3 loop spans 15 amino acids. On this clone: Its antigen is as yet unknown.

The repertoire was sequenced with immunoSEQ multiplex PCR; TCRdb's copy has only in-frame clones and lacks some. In the table there are 150,000 or so clones, approximately 83% of which are singletons. The specimen comprised peripheral blood, sampled on day 0 of AZD1222 vaccination. The clonotype comes from an adult in good health. V usage is TRBV18 and J usage is TRBJ2-5; D possibly corresponds to TRBD2 (5 bases). The DNA of the CDR3 is TGTGCCAGCTCACGACTCCGCAGCGGCCAAGAGACCCAGTACTTC. The encoded protein is CASSRLRSGQETQYF.